This T cell receptor (beta chain) is from a study of tumor-infiltrating lymphocytes in localized non-small cell lung cancer. Clones were sequenced by immunoSEQ multiplex PCR, and TCRdb holds only the in-frame ones, with some missing. Of roughly 9,200 clones listed, about four fifths were seen once; the top ten hold 9.8%. The study, taken as a whole, reports: Immunotypes IM1 and IM2 had similar TCR-derived T-cell fractions.

V gave up 2 bases and J gave up 1 base, with 6 bases separating them. The CDR3 contains 14 residues. Per the germline V gene, CDR1 is SGHDT and CDR2 is YYEEEE. Concerning this clone: Its antigen is not known.

The sequence derives from a human donor with non-small cell lung cancer. V and J are TRBV5-6 and TRBJ2-2; D ambiguous. Sequencing used uninvolved lung tissue not adjacent to the tumor. CDR3 in amino acids: CASSLTRNTGELFF. DNA for the CDR3: TGTGCCAGCAGCTTAACCAGGAACACCGGGGAGCTGTTTTTT. Full variable domain (missing parts from reference TRBV5-6 and TRBJ2-2): DAGVTQSPTHLIKTRGQQVTLRCSPKSGHDTVSWYQQALGQGPQFIFQYYEEEERQRGNFPDRFSGHQFPNYSSELNVNALLLGDSALYLCASSLTRNTGELFFGEGSRLTVL.